This T cell receptor beta chain was sequenced during a study of cytomegalovirus exposure and HLA in healthy donors. In the study overall: Samples from HLA-typed donors yielded approximately 88 million unique TCRs in an early data release.

This clone was detected a few times. No antigen is known for it. This CDR3 spans 13 amino acids. The V end was cut by 8 bases, the J end by 3 bases, with 11 bases between. Looked up from germline, CDR1 is MNHEY and CDR2 is SVGAGI. The primer mix had 60 Vbeta and 13 Jbeta primers. Data came from immunoSEQ multiplex PCR; TCRdb stores just in-frame clones and leaves some out. The repertoire holds around 62,000 clones, with more than 70% as singletons. Overall study findings and caveats: Association of a missense DCLRE1C variant with TCR beta V- and J-gene trimming was reported in a later analysis. There were some public TCRs occurring in many donors, but most TCR sequences were rare.

The rearrangement links TRBV6-5 to TRBJ1-3; the D gene is possibly TRBD1 (5 bases). The TCR originated in a man in his forties or fifties in good health and CMV-seronegative. Sequencing was done on a sample of PBMCs. The CDR3 region is CASFMGLGNTIYF. The CDR3 region has the DNA TGTGCCAGCTTCATGGGACTTGGAAACACCATATATTTT.